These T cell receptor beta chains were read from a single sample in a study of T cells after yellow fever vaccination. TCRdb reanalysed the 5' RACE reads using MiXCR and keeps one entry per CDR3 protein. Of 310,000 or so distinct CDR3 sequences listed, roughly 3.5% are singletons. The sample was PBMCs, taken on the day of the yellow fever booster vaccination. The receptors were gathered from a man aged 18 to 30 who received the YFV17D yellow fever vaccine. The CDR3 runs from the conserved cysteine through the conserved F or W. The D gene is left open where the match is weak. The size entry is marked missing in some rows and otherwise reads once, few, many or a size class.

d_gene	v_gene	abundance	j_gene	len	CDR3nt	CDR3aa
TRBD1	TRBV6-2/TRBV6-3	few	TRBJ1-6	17	TGTGCCAGCGCCGGGACAGTCGCGAGCTCCTATAATTCACCCCTCCACTTT	CASAGTVASSYNSPLHF
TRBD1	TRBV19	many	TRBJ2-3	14	TGTGCCAGTATGAGGACAGGGGGCCCAGATACGCAGTATTTT	CASMRTGGPDTQYF
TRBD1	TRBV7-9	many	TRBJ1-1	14	TGTGCCAGCAGCCCGGACAGGGCGAGCACTGAAGCTTTCTTT	CASSPDRASTEAFF
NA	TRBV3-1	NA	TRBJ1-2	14	TGTGCCAGCAGCCGCCCCGGGAGGAACTATGGCTACACCTTC	CASSRPGRNYGYTF
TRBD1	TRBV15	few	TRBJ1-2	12	TGTGCCACCAGCAGGACAGGGTATGGCTACACCTTC	CATSRTGYGYTF
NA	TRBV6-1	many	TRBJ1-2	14	TGTGCCAGCAGTGAGGGTTGGGAAGCGAATGGCTACACCTTC	CASSEGWEANGYTF
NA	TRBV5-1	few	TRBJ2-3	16	TGCGCCAGCAGCTTGGAACGCGGGGCTGGAAGTGATACGCAGTATTTT	CASSLERGAGSDTQYF
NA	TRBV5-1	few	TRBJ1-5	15	TGCGCCAGCAGACTGGACGGCGGGACAAGTCAGCCCCAGCATTTT	CASRLDGGTSQPQHF
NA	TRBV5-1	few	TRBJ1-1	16	TGCGCCAACACGCTTTATTTAGGGGAAACAAACACTGAAGCTTTCTTT	CANTLYLGETNTEAFF
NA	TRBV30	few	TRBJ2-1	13	TGTGCCTGGATTTTTTCAAGAGGGAATGAGCAGTTCTTC	CAWIFSRGNEQFF
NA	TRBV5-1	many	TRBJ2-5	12	TGCGCCAGCAGCTTGTGGGGGGAGACCCAGTACTTC	CASSLWGETQYF
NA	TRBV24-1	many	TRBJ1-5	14	TGTGCCACCAGTGGCCCGGGACAACGCAAGCCCCAGCATTTT	CATSGPGQRKPQHF
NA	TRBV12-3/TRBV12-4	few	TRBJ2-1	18	TGTGCCAGCAGTCCCAGCCGGGGATGGGAGAGCTCCTACAATGAGCAGTTCTTC	CASSPSRGWESSYNEQFF
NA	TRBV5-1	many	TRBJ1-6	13	TGCGCCAGCAGCTTGGCAGGGGATTCACCCCTCCACTTT	CASSLAGDSPLHF
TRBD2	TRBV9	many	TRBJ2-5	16	TGTGCCAGCAGCCGACTAGCGGGGGCCTTCAGGGAGACCCAGTACTTC	CASSRLAGAFRETQYF
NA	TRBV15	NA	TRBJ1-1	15	TGTGCCACCAGCAGAGAGATACAGGTGAACACTGAAGCTTTCTTT	CATSREIQVNTEAFF
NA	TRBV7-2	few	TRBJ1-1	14	TGTGCCAGCAGTCTACACATGGGAGACACTGAAGCTTTCTTT	CASSLHMGDTEAFF
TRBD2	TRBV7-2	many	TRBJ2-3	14	TGTGCCAGCAGCTCCGGACTAGTTACAGATACGCAGTATTTT	CASSSGLVTDTQYF
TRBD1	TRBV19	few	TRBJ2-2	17	TGTGCCAGTACTCCCACCCCGACAGGGGTTGTCACCGGGGAGCTGTTTTTT	CASTPTPTGVVTGELFF
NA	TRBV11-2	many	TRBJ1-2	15	TGTGCCAGCAGCTTCACACAGGGTTTATCGAATGGCTACACCTTC	CASSFTQGLSNGYTF
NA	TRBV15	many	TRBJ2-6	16	TGTGCCACCAGCAGAGAGTACGGGGCTGGGGCCAACGTCCTGACTTTC	CATSREYGAGANVLTF
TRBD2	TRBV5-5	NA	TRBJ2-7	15	TGTGCCAGCAGCCTCCTAGCGGGGCGGACCTACGAGCAGTACTTC	CASSLLAGRTYEQYF
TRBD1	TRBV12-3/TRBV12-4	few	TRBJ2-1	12	TGTGCCAGCACCCCGGACAGGGAGACCCAGTTCTTC	CASTPDRETQFF
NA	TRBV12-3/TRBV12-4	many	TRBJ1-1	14	TGTGCCAGCAGCTCCGACAGGCTGAACACTGAAGCTTTCTTT	CASSSDRLNTEAFF
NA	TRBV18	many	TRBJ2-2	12	TGTGCCAGCTCCGGGAACACCGGGGAGCTGTTTTTT	CASSGNTGELFF
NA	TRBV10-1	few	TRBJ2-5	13	TGCGCCAGCAGCGTCACCGGAGAAGAGACCCAGTACTTC	CASSVTGEETQYF
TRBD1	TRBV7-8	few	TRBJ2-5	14	TGTGCCAGCAGCCCCGACAGGGTGGCCGAGACCCAGTACTTC	CASSPDRVAETQYF
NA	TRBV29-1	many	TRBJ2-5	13	TGCAGCGTTGAGCTGGGGGCACCGGAGACCCAGTACTTC	CSVELGAPETQYF
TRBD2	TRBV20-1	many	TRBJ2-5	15	TGCAGTGCTAGAGTGAAACCGGGGGGGCTGGAGACCCAGTACTTC	CSARVKPGGLETQYF
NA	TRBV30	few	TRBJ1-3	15	TGTGCCTGGAGTGTACGGAGATCCTCTGGAAACACCATATATTTT	CAWSVRRSSGNTIYF
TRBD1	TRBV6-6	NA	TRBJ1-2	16	TGTGCCAGCAGACTACTCCGGGACAGGGAGATCTATGGCTACACCTTC	CASRLLRDREIYGYTF
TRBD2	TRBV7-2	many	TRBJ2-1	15	TGTGCCAGCAGCTCCCAGGGTAGCGGGGGATTTGAGCAGTTCTTC	CASSSQGSGGFEQFF
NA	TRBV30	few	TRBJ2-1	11	TGTGCCGGAACCCGGGGGGCCGGGCAGTTCTTC	CAGTRGAGQFF
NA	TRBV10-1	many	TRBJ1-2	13	TGCGCCAGCAGTCCTAATTCAGGAGGTGGCTACACCTTC	CASSPNSGGGYTF
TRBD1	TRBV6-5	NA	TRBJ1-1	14	TGTGCCAGCAGGGGGACAGGGGGGAACACTGAAGCTTTCTTT	CASRGTGGNTEAFF
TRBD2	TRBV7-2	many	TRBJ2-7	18	TGTGCCAGCAGCTTAGTGGGACTAGCGGGGCCGAGCTCCTACGAGCAGTACTTC	CASSLVGLAGPSSYEQYF
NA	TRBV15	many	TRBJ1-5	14	TGTGCCACCAGCAGAGGAGGTAGCAATCAGCCCCAGCATTTT	CATSRGGSNQPQHF
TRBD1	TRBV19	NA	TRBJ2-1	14	TGTGCCAGTAGTCCGGGACAGGGGCTAAATGAGCAGTTCTTC	CASSPGQGLNEQFF
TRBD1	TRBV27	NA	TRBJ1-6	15	TGTGCCAGCAGTTGGGACAGGGGGCGTAATTCACCCCTCCACTTT	CASSWDRGRNSPLHF
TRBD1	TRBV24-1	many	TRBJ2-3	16	TGTGCCACCAGTGACCGGACAGGGGGGTTCACAGATACGCAGTATTTT	CATSDRTGGFTDTQYF
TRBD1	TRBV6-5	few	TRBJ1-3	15	TGTGCCAGCAGACGGACAGGGGATGCAGGAAACACCATATATTTT	CASRRTGDAGNTIYF
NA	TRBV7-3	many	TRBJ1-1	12	TGTGCCAGCAGCTACGTGAACACTGAAGCTTTCTTT	CASSYVNTEAFF
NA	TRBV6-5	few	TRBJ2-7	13	TGTGCCAGCAGTTACGGTAGGGCCCACGAGCAGTACTTC	CASSYGRAHEQYF
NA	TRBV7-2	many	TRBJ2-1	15	TGTGCCAGCAGCAGTGCCCGGACGGGCCGTGGGGAGCAGTTCTTC	CASSSARTGRGEQFF
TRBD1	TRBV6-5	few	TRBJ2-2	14	TGTGCCAGCAAACCGGGACAGACTACCGGGGAGCTGTTTTTT	CASKPGQTTGELFF
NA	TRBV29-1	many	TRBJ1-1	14	TGCAGCGTTGGGAAAAGAATCTCGAACACTGAAGCTTTCTTT	CSVGKRISNTEAFF